Described below is a single T cell receptor beta chain sequence and its context. The sample is drawn from a study of cytomegalovirus exposure and HLA in healthy donors. Primers included in the PCR were 60 Vbeta and 13 Jbeta primers. Assay: immunoSEQ multiplex PCR; the TCRdb copy retains only in-frame clones and omits some. The table shows approximately 74,000 clones, with approximately 57% occurring only once. Germline V gene data show CDR1 as MNHNS and CDR2 as SASEGT. Between the trimmed V and J ends, which lost 8 bases and 3 bases, there was a span of 20 bases. This CDR3 region has 15 residues. Sequenced input: PBMCs. J is TRBJ2-7 and V is TRBV6-1; a possible D gene is TRBD2 (7 bases). The clonotype was recovered from a young man in good health and CMV-seropositive. The chain's CDR3 is CASGHTGEGGYEQYF. CDR3 DNA: TGTGCCAGCGGTCACACGGGGGAGGGGGGCTACGAGCAGTACTTC.